The clone carrying this T cell receptor (beta chain) was detected a few times. Its antigen is not identified. At one end the junction does not follow the germline gene, possibly because of a read error. This specimen belongs to a study of CD8+ T cells in alopecia areata. It was cDNA, reverse transcribed from extracted RNA, that served as the sequencing template. Only in-frame clones appear in the TCRdb table, and some are missing; sequencing was by immunoSEQ multiplex PCR. The sample records 65,000 to 90,000 clones, 45% to 60% being singletons. Overall study findings and caveats: In scalp samples, resident alphabeta T cells of normal skin are also sequenced.

This CDR3 spans 15 amino acids. Germline loops: CDR1 SNHLY, CDR2 FYNNEI. The source of this sequence is a human donor with alopecia areata. The chain carries TRBV2 and TRBJ2-5, with D possibly TRBD2 on 6 matching bases. The sequencing sample was made of NKG2D-high CD8+ T cells sorted from blood. CDR3 protein: CASSPWASEGEAQYF. The CDR3 coding sequence is TGTGCCAGCAGTCCTTGGGCTAGCGAGGGAGAGGCCCAGTACTTC.